A selection of T cell receptor beta chains follows, all from one sample in a study of T cells in Graves' hyperthyroidism and ophthalmopathy. TCRdb redid the calling of the multiplex PCR reads with MiXCR, one entry per CDR3 protein. The table has some 370,000 distinct CDR3 sequences, about 18% seen once; the top ten hold 30% to 35%. Sequenced sample: blood. Every receptor here comes from a woman aged 30 to 39 with Graves' hyperthyroidism that later progressed to Graves' ophthalmopathy. The CDR3 runs from the conserved cysteine through the conserved F or W. The order of the fields is clone size, V gene, J gene, D gene, CDR3 protein, CDR3 DNA. D genes are given only for firm matches. Expanded clones are given a class, and other clones once, few, many or no size at all.

.	TRBV18	TRBJ2-4	.	CASSTDRIAKNIQYF	TGTGCCAGCTCCACAGACAGGATAGCCAAAAACATTCAGTACTTC
many	TRBV29-1	TRBJ2-7	.	CSVGSLLSHEQYF	TGCAGCGTTGGGTCCCTTCTTTCCCACGAGCAGTACTTC
.	TRBV19	TRBJ2-1	.	CASSRTTANEQFF	TGTGCCAGTAGTAGAACGACCGCAAATGAGCAGTTCTTC
many	TRBV27	TRBJ2-7	TRBD1	CASRSPGGEQYF	TGTGCCAGCAGATCCCCAGGGGGTGAGCAGTACTTC
few	TRBV18	TRBJ2-5	TRBD2	CASQVTTSGVETQYF	TGTGCCAGCCAAGTTACGACTAGCGGGGTAGAGACCCAGTACTTC
.	TRBV18	TRBJ2-3	TRBD1	CASSPEDRGTDTQYF	TGTGCCAGCTCACCAGAGGACAGGGGCACAGATACGCAGTATTTT
.	TRBV20-1	TRBJ2-1	TRBD2	CSARVGGAWVNEQFF	TGCAGTGCTAGGGTCGGGGGGGCTTGGGTCAATGAGCAGTTCTTC
few	TRBV28	TRBJ2-5	.	CASSPAGERETQYF	TGTGCCAGCAGTCCTGCAGGGGAGCGGGAGACCCAGTACTTC
many	TRBV6-2/TRBV6-3	TRBJ1-3	.	CASSTRVTGNTIYF	TGTGCCAGCAGCACGCGGGTTACCGGAAACACCATATATTTT
few	TRBV20-1	TRBJ2-7	TRBD2	CSASTGLAGYSTYEQYF	TGCAGTGCTAGTACTGGCCTAGCGGGATACTCGACCTACGAGCAGTACTTC
once	TRBV28	TRBJ2-4	TRBD2	CASSLMAGEDIQYF	TGTGCCAGCAGTTTGATGGCGGGAGAGGACATTCAGTACTTC
many	TRBV27	TRBJ2-2	TRBD2	CASSLGGRDTGELFF	TGTGCCAGCAGTTTAGGCGGGAGGGACACCGGGGAGCTGTTTTTT
.	TRBV29-1	TRBJ2-1	.	CSVLGGRARNEQFF	TGCAGCGTTTTAGGGGGGAGGGCCCGGAATGAGCAGTTCTTC
.	TRBV6-2/TRBV6-3	TRBJ2-3	.	CASSSYSTDTQYF	TGTGCCAGCAGTTCTTACAGCACAGATACGCAGTATTTT
.	TRBV11-2	TRBJ1-6	.	CASSLDLGHRRLFHF	TGTGCCAGCAGCTTAGACTTAGGACATCGTCGTCTTTTCCACTTT
.	TRBV5-1	TRBJ1-6	TRBD1	CASSLLDRENTPLHF	TGCGCCAGCAGCTTACTGGACAGGGAGAATACACCCCTCCACTTT
many	TRBV20-1	TRBJ1-2	.	CSARPPSSYGYTF	TGCAGTGCTAGACCGCCCAGCTCCTATGGCTACACCTTC
few	TRBV9	TRBJ1-4	.	CASSVDQSSNEKLFF	TGTGCCAGCAGCGTAGATCAGTCCTCGAATGAAAAACTGTTTTTT
many	TRBV20-1	TRBJ2-1	.	CSARDRDTTGPYEQFF	TGCAGTGCTAGAGATCGCGACACAACAGGACCCTATGAGCAGTTCTTC
many	TRBV5-1	TRBJ2-7	.	CASSIHLSYEQYF	TGCGCCAGCAGCATACACCTCTCCTACGAGCAGTACTTC
many	TRBV12-3/TRBV12-4	TRBJ2-7	.	CASSSYSTAYEQYF	TGTGCCAGCAGTTCATACTCGACAGCCTACGAGCAGTACTTC
many	TRBV6-2/TRBV6-3	TRBJ1-2	.	CASRDYGYTF	TGTGCCAGCAGAGACTATGGCTACACCTTC
once	TRBV30	TRBJ1-2	TRBD1	CAWSVTDRDYGYTF	TGTGCCTGGAGTGTGACGGACAGGGACTATGGCTACACCTTC
many	TRBV20-1	TRBJ2-7	TRBD2	CSARAFSGLAGYEQYF	TGCAGTGCTAGAGCTTTTTCAGGACTAGCGGGATACGAGCAGTACTTC
.	TRBV6-2/TRBV6-3	TRBJ2-5	.	CASSPALVETQYF	TGTGCCAGCAGTCCAGCACTGGTGGAGACCCAGTACTTC
.	TRBV4-1	TRBJ2-5	TRBD2	CASSPRLAGGHYQETQYF	TGCGCCAGCAGCCCGAGACTAGCGGGAGGGCACTACCAAGAGACCCAGTACTTC
few	TRBV4-1	TRBJ2-7	TRBD2	CASSQEWGIIAGVDEQYF	TGCGCCAGCAGCCAAGAGTGGGGAATTATAGCGGGAGTGGACGAGCAGTACTTC
.	TRBV13	TRBJ2-1	TRBD2	CASSLDLRLAGGAYNEQFF	TGTGCCAGCAGCTTAGACCTGAGACTAGCGGGAGGGGCCTACAATGAGCAGTTCTTC
many	TRBV7-9	TRBJ2-7	.	CASRQTQGSYEQYF	TGTGCCAGCAGGCAGACACAGGGATCCTACGAGCAGTACTTC
many	TRBV20-1	TRBJ1-5	TRBD1	CSARDETGGGQPQHF	TGCAGTGCTAGAGATGAGACAGGGGGCGGTCAGCCCCAGCATTTT
.	TRBV27	TRBJ2-1	TRBD2	CASSFGAGVTNEQFF	TGTGCCAGCAGTTTTGGAGCGGGAGTAACCAATGAGCAGTTCTTC
few	TRBV6-2/TRBV6-3	TRBJ1-5	.	CASSNYQPQHF	TGTGCCAGCAGTAACTATCAGCCCCAGCATTTT
once	TRBV30	TRBJ1-5	TRBD1	CAWSGDRARQPQHF	TGTGCCTGGAGTGGAGACAGGGCGCGTCAGCCCCAGCATTTT
.	TRBV4-1	TRBJ2-3	.	CASSQDKRPLGDTQYF	TGCGCCAGCAGCCAAGACAAGCGTCCCCTTGGGGATACGCAGTATTTT
.	TRBV11-2	TRBJ1-4	TRBD1	CASSDRHLGQGGREKLFF	TGTGCCAGCAGCGATAGACACCTTGGACAGGGCGGTAGAGAAAAACTGTTTTTT
.	TRBV20-1	TRBJ2-2	TRBD1	CSAWDSANTGELFF	TGCAGTGCCTGGGACAGCGCGAACACCGGGGAGCTGTTTTTT
many	TRBV19	TRBJ2-1	.	CASSQRGQGGHEQFF	TGTGCCAGTAGTCAACGCGGGCAGGGAGGCCATGAGCAGTTCTTC
many	TRBV2	TRBJ2-7	TRBD2	CASSEAAPSGSYEQYF	TGTGCCAGCAGTGAAGCCGCCCCTAGCGGGAGCTACGAGCAGTACTTC
.	TRBV4-1	TRBJ1-6	.	CASSQDFHSGSPLHF	TGCGCCAGCAGCCAAGATTTCCACTCAGGTTCACCCCTCCACTTT
few	TRBV3-1	TRBJ2-7	.	CASSPTDISYEQYF	TGTGCCAGCAGCCCGACCGATATAAGCTACGAGCAGTACTTC
many	TRBV5-1	TRBJ1-1	.	CASSLRGDTEAFF	TGCGCCAGCAGCTTAAGGGGCGACACTGAAGCTTTCTTT
few	TRBV24-1	TRBJ1-2	TRBD1	CATSGFSGQGSFDGYTF	TGTGCCACCAGTGGCTTTTCGGGACAGGGATCGTTCGATGGCTACACCTTC
.	TRBV27	TRBJ1-2	.	CASSLSGADGYTF	TGTGCCAGCAGTTTATCGGGGGCCGACGGCTACACCTTC
many	TRBV7-2	TRBJ2-1	.	CASSLYRDNEQFF	TGTGCCAGCAGCCTGTACAGGGACAATGAGCAGTTCTTC
many	TRBV7-9	TRBJ2-7	TRBD1	CASSLVPTGKDYEQYF	TGTGCCAGCAGCTTAGTACCGACAGGGAAAGACTACGAGCAGTACTTC
many	TRBV27	TRBJ2-2	TRBD2	CASSTSVARGGTGELFF	TGTGCCAGCAGCACTTCAGTTGCCCGGGGGGGCACCGGGGAGCTGTTTTTT